This TCR beta chain came from a study of T cells after yellow fever vaccination. Notes on the study in general: Overlap between CD4 and CD8 compartments was detected for a small share of clonotypes.

The CDR3 has 15 residues. V lost 5 bases and J 6 bases, leaving 18 bases between the germline ends. Germline CDR1 MNHEY, CDR2 SMNVEV (reference sequence). By 5'RACE template switching, TCR cDNA was produced, with a universal primer site and UMIs added in the process. Each CDR3 protein gets one entry after TCRdb re-called the 5' RACE reads with MiXCR. Of 360,000 or so distinct CDR3 sequences detected, 11% appear once; the ten largest clones hold roughly 18%. In the case of this clonotype: The antigen remains unidentified.

The sequencing here drew on PBMCs, taken on the day of the first yellow fever vaccination. The TCR originated in a man aged 18 to 29 who received the YFV17D yellow fever vaccine. V and J are TRBV27 and TRBJ2-3; maybe TRBD2 (7 bases). As DNA, the CDR3 is TGTGCCAGCAGTGAACAAGGGGGGGCCACGGATACGCAGTATTTT. It encodes CASSEQGGATDTQYF.